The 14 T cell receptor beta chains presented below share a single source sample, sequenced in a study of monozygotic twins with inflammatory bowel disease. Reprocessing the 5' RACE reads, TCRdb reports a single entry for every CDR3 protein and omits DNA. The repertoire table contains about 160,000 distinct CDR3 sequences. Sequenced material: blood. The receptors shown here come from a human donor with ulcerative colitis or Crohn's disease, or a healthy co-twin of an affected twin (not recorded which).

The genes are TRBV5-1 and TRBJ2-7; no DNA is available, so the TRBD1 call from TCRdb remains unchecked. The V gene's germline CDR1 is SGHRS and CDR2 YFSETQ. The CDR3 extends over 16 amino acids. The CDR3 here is CASSFSQGTGEREQYF.

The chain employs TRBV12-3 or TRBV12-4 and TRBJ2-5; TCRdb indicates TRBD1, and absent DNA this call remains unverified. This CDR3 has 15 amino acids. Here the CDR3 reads CATSPVPAGAETQYF.

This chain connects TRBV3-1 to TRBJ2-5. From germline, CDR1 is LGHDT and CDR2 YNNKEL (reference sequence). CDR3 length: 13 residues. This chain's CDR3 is CASSQDSAETQYF.

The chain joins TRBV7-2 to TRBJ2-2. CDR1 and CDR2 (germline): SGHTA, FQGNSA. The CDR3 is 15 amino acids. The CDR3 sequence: CASSLQSVNTGELFF. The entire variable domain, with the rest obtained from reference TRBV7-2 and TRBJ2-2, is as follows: GAGVSQSPSNKVTEKGKDVELRCDPISGHTALYWYRQSLGQGLEFLIYFQGNSAPDKSGLPSDRFSAERTGGSVSTLTIQRTQQEDSAVYLCASSLQSVNTGELFFGEGSRLTVL.

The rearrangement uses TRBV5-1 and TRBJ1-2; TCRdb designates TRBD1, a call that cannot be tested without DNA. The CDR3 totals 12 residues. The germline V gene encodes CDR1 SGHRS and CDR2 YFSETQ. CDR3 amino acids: CASSQGGNGYTF.

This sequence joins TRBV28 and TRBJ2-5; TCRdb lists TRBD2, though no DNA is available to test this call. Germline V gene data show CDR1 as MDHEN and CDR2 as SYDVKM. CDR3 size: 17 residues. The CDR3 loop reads CASSIGGAGGLGETQYF.

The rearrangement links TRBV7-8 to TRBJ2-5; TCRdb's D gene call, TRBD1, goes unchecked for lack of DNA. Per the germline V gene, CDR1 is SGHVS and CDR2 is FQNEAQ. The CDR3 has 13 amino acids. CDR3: CASSEPGGETQYF.

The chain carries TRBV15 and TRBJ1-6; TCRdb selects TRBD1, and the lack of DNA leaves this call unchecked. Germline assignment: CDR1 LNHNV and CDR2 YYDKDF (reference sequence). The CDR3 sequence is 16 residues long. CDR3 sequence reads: CATSRDKGGGNSPLHF.

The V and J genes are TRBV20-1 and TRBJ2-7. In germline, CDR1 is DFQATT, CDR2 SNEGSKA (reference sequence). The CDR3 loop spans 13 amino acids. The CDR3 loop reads CSARVHVNYEQYF.

The CDR3 is CAITGSAENGYTF. The chain employs TRBV10-3 and TRBJ1-2. This CDR3 is built from 13 residues. CDR1 ENHRY and CDR2 SYGVKD come from the germline V gene.

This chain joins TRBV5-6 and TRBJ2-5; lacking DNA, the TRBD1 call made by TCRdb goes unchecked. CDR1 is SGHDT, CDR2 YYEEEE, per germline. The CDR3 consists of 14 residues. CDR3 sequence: CASSPRGARETQYF. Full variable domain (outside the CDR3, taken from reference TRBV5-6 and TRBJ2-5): DAGVTQSPTHLIKTRGQQVTLRCSPKSGHDTVSWYQQALGQGPQFIFQYYEEEERQRGNFPDRFSGHQFPNYSSELNVNALLLGDSALYLCASSPRGARETQYFGPGTRLLVL.

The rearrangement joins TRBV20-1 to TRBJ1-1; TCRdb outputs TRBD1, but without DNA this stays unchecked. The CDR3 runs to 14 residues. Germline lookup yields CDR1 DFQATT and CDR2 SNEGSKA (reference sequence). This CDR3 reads CSATRDVLNTEAFF.

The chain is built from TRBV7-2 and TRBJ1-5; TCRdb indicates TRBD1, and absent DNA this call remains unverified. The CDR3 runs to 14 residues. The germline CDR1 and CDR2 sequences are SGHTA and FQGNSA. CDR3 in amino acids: CASSLASRGRPQHF.

CDR3 region: CASSATARGAANEKLFF. This sequence joins TRBV27 and TRBJ1-4; TCRdb's assignment of TRBD1 cannot be checked, as there is no DNA. The CDR3 sequence is 17 residues long. Germline CDR1 is MNHEY and CDR2 is SMNVEV (reference sequence).